This T cell receptor beta chain was sequenced in a study of shared clonotypes between healthy human individuals. V lost 3 bases, J lost 5 bases, and 12 bases lay in between. CDR3 length: 14 residues. The germline CDR1 and CDR2 sequences are SGHDN and FVKESK. Deep level was the assay's run setting. The assay was immunoSEQ multiplex PCR, and TCRdb's table has in-frame clones only and misses some. Found here are about 360,000 clones, about 70% of them singletons; the top ten hold about 10%. CD4+ cells yielded CD45RA+ naive and CD45RA-negative memory subsets. This clonotype originated in a man between 25 and 39 years old in good health. V is TRBV14 and J is TRBJ2-3; D may be TRBD2 (6 bases). The sequencing input was memory CD4+ T cells sorted from blood. Subset indicated: CD45RA-negative fraction. The CDR3 bases are TGTGCCAGCAGCCAGGGGGGACTCGGAGATACGCAGTATTTT. It translates to CASSQGGLGDTQYF.